The entry below describes one T cell receptor (beta chain). This clone was detected only a few times. Its cognate antigen has yet to be identified. An end of the junction differs from the germline gene, which may be a read error. The sample is drawn from a study of sequential checkpoint blockade in melanoma (dated by TCRdb to between 2018 and 2021). Context from the whole study: Using 1:1 randomization, the trial assigned patients either to first-line nivolumab followed by ipilimumab (arm A) or to ipilimumab followed by nivolumab (arm B). DNA from roughly 92 pretreatment melanoma tumor samples was subjected to TCRbeta immunosequencing. The same lesion was the source of 65% to 90% of the matched pre- and post-treatment tumor biopsy pairs. For around 21 patients, matched tumor biopsies were obtained before treatment and at week 13, following single-agent nivolumab (arm A) or ipilimumab (arm B). Maintenance nivolumab came after both trial sequences.

Per the publication, the treatment or condition label means: randomized to nivolumab then ipilimumab (arm A) or the reverse (arm B). None of the trial patients had been given prior DNA-damaging chemotherapy. CheckMate 064, a randomized, open-label phase II trial of sequential checkpoint blockade, was the source of the samples, all of which came from patients with melanoma. Genomic DNA from formalin-fixed paraffin-embedded (FFPE) tissue samples served as the input for tumor TCR sequencing. TCRbeta CDR3 regions were immunosequenced from genomic DNA with the immunoSEQ Assay. Before high-throughput sequencing, genomic DNA was amplified using bias-controlled multiplex PCR. In the original analysis: To quantify the absolute abundance of each unique TCRbeta CDR3 region, the sequences were collapsed and filtered. Clonality was defined as 1 minus Pielou's evenness and was calculated using productive rearrangements only. To compute tumor T-cell fraction, TCRbeta template counts were normalized to usable DNA, with usable DNA estimated from several housekeeping genes. Clones with significantly greater frequencies in on-treatment versus baseline samples were identified using a previously published method. In its TCRdb copy, this immuneACCESS table keeps in-frame sequences only and misses some clones. Where compared with another copy, unresolved V genes explain less than half of these, and the others have no known cause. The V and J calls and the clone size are those of that table, but D and trimming were determined from the DNA. This sample holds 5,500 to 7,500 clones; about a fifth were observed only once. The ten top clones hold roughly 16% of the sample.

The paper's findings and limits, for the study overall: Within-arm analyses of tumor T-cell fraction were constrained by small sample sizes and reduced statistical power. Among patients in the nivolumab-first arm (arm A), tumor TIL clonality before treatment was associated with response (P = .04). Patients whose tumor T-cell fraction and clonality increased by week 13 were about 30 times more likely to achieve clinical benefit. Tumor T-cell fraction and clonality correlated with PD-L1 staining and CD8+ T-cell counts but not with mutational load. The response-prediction model combining TCR metrics and mutation burden needs validation in larger, independent patient cohorts.

Including cysteine and phenylalanine, the CDR3 has 14 amino acids. Of all the DNA, just the CDR3 is kept, 42 bases in frame from base 1. Via the germline V gene, CDR1 is MNHGY and CDR2 SAAAGT. Sequences were derived from tumor tissue (inferred from file names), sampled from a patient given nivolumab and ipilimumab in sequence. This clonotype was sampled from a human donor with melanoma. The V and J segments used are TRBV6-8 and TRBJ2-7, with a tentative D gene TRBD1 over 6 matching bases. The sequenced DNA: TGTGCCATCAGTGCTGGGCAGGGGATCCTCGAGCAGTACTTC. This sequence encodes CAISAGQGILEQYF.